This TCR beta chain was obtained from a study of cytomegalovirus exposure and HLA in healthy donors. Study conclusions and caveats: In a later analysis, specific HLA alleles were associated with 16,000 or so TCR beta sequences at a 0.05 false discovery rate. Most sequenced TCRs were rare (though some public TCRs occurred in many donors). The availability of immune exposure information extended only to CMV serostatus.

Amplification used 60 Vbeta primers and 13 Jbeta primers. Libraries were prepared by immunoSEQ multiplex PCR; TCRdb keeps only in-frame clonotypes and omits some of them. Found here are 110,000 to 150,000 clones; the top ten clones hold approximately 0.88%. Turning to this clone: The antigen is unknown.

Source material: PBMCs. The sequence derives from a male donor in good health and CMV-seronegative.

CDR3 DNA sequence: TGTGCCAGCAGTGGCGGACTAGCGGGATACAATGAGCAGTTCTTC. Translated: CASSGGLAGYNEQFF. The V call is TRBV6-1, the J call TRBJ2-1, with TRBD2 matching 12 bases. V lost 4 bases and J lost 4; bases outside the gene matches: 2. There are 15 residues in the CDR3. CDR1 and CDR2 from the germline V gene are MNHNS and SASEGT.